Shown below are 21 T cell receptor beta chains from a single sample sequenced in a study of long-term antiretroviral therapy in people with HIV. Survey-level immunoSEQ v3.0 assays were run. Generated by immunoSEQ multiplex PCR, the TCRdb table keeps only in-frame clones and is missing some. This sample carries more than 10,000 clones, around 82% of them seen once, and the ten largest clones take more than 13%. The sample was unsorted PBMCs, taken 1.3 years after starting antiretroviral therapy. The receptors were gathered from a woman younger than 30 with HIV.

In this sample, this clone turned up a few times. The J gene is TRBJ1-4, the V gene TRBV4-1; TRBD1 aligns across 7 bases. Trimming cost V 4 bases and J 4 bases; bases outside gene matches: 6. The CDR3 has 15 amino acids. CDR1 and CDR2 from the germline V gene are MGHRA and YSYEKL. Here the CDR3 reads CASSPPGTVNEKLFF. CDR3 sequence (DNA): TGCGCCAGCAGCCCCCCCGGGACAGTTAATGAAAAACTGTTTTTT.

This chain links TRBV5-1 with TRBJ2-3, with 7 bases fitting TRBD2. The CDR3 runs 15 residues. Germline CDR1 reads SGHRS; CDR2 reads YFSETQ. J lost 4 bases, V lost 0 bases, and 5 bases had no gene match. The CDR3 coding sequence is TGCGCCAGCAGCTTGGGGGCGGGAGCGGCAGATACGCAGTATTTT. This encodes CASSLGAGAADTQYF.

This clone is classed as medium-sized. The rearrangement uses TRBV4-1 and TRBJ2-3; 9 bases align to TRBD1. Germline V lookup: CDR1 MGHRA, CDR2 YSYEKL. V gave up 3 bases and J gave up 2 bases; unmatched junction bases: 6. The CDR3 is 16 residues long. CDR3 region: CASSHRRDRDTDTQYF. As DNA, the CDR3 is TGCGCCAGCAGCCACCGCCGGGACAGGGACACAGATACGCAGTATTTT.

The chain has TRBV19 and TRBJ1-1; no clear D. Germline loops: CDR1 LNHDA, CDR2 SQIVND (reference sequence). The CDR3 is 13 amino acids. V lost 3 bases and J lost 1, with 6 bases in between. For the CDR3, the DNA is TGTGCCAGTAGTATGGGGAGGAACACTGAAGCTTTCTTT. Its translation: CASSMGRNTEAFF.

CDR3: CASSELPLTDSYGYTF. The CDR3 DNA reads TGTGCCAGCAGTGAACTACCGCTAACAGACTCCTATGGCTACACCTTC. V and J are TRBV6-1 and TRBJ1-2; no clear D. Germline V gene lookup returns CDR1 MNHNS and CDR2 SASEGT. The CDR3 totals 16 residues. Trimming removed 2 bases from V and 4 bases from J, with 17 bases in between.

The chain uses TRBV7-9 and TRBJ2-5, with a possible D match to TRBD2 (6 bases). The V gene's germline CDR1 is SEHNR and CDR2 FQNEAQ (reference sequence). The CDR3 covers 13 residues. V was trimmed by 7 bases and J by 4 bases, leaving 13 bases between them. The CDR3 DNA sequence: TGTGCCAGCACCTTTGGGGGGAGAGAGACCCAGTACTTC. It specifies CASTFGGRETQYF.

The rearrangement joins TRBV19 to TRBJ1-2, with a possible D match to TRBD1 (6 bases). Germline V gene sequence: CDR1 LNHDA, CDR2 SQIVND (reference sequence). The CDR3 spans 18 residues. The germline V and J ends were trimmed by 7 bases and 8 bases, with 32 bases remaining between them. CDR3 loop: CASNLDRNSSSSLSGYTF. The CDR3 DNA reads TGTGCCAGTAACCTGGACAGAAACTCATCTTCATCGCTGAGCGGCTACACCTTC.

This chain connects TRBV9 to TRBJ1-4; tentatively, D is TRBD1 (5 bases). The CDR3 has 14 amino acids. Deletions cut 0 bases from V and 11 bases from J, with 14 bases between. The germline CDR1 and CDR2 sequences are SGDLS and YYNGEE. The CDR3 region is CASSVDLAGRKLFF. The CDR3 DNA follows: TGTGCCAGCAGCGTAGATCTGGCAGGGCGTAAACTGTTTTTT.

The chain has TRBV5-4 and TRBJ2-1; either TRBD1 or TRBD2 may fit D (5 bases each). Germline CDR1 is SGHNT and CDR2 is YYREEE (reference sequence). V was pared by 0 bases and J by 0 bases, with 13 bases between. The CDR3 extends over 17 amino acids. The CDR3 is CASSLATGPTSYNEQFF. CDR3 sequence (DNA): TGTGCCAGCAGCTTGGCCACGGGGCCGACCTCCTACAATGAGCAGTTCTTC.

The chain recombines TRBV6-6 with TRBJ2-3; D perhaps matches TRBD2 (6 bases). This CDR3 spans 16 amino acids. CDR1 is MNHNY, CDR2 SVGAGI, per germline (reference sequence). The V end was cut by 0 bases, the J end by 4 bases, with 14 bases between. This CDR3 reads CASSYSGTWTPDTQYF. The CDR3 DNA reads TGTGCCAGCAGTTACTCCGGGACTTGGACCCCAGATACGCAGTATTTT.

CDR3 protein: CASSLEKGVIYEQYF. In DNA form, the CDR3 reads TGTGCCAGCAGCTTAGAAAAGGGGGTTATTTACGAGCAGTACTTC. The rearrangement joins TRBV7-8 to TRBJ2-7; maybe TRBD1 (6 bases). This CDR3 is 15 amino acids long. The germline V gene encodes CDR1 SGHVS and CDR2 FQNEAQ. Trimming shortened V by 1 base and J by 4 bases, and 14 bases separated the two germline ends.

This chain connects TRBV9 to TRBJ2-3, with D unclear. The V and J ends lost 3 bases and 6 bases respectively, with 14 bases between them. This CDR3 spans 14 amino acids. The germline gives CDR1 SGDLS, CDR2 YYNGEE. The chain's CDR3 is CASSENPDVDTQYF. CDR3 nucleotides: TGTGCCAGCAGCGAAAACCCGGACGTCGATACGCAGTATTTT. Full variable domain (missing parts from reference TRBV9 and TRBJ2-3): DSGVTQTPKHLITATGQRVTLRCSPRSGDLSVYWYQQSLDQGLQFLIQYYNGEERAKGNILERFSAQQFPDLHSELNLSSLELGDSALYFCASSENPDVDTQYFGPGTRLTVL.

This chain uses TRBV7-3 with TRBJ1-1, with D maybe TRBD1 (5 bases). CDR1 SGHTA and CDR2 FQGTGA come from the germline V gene. The V end lost 1 base, the J end lost 4 bases, and 7 bases lay between the germline ends. The CDR3 totals 13 residues. The chain's CDR3 is CASSLKGTTEAFF. DNA of the CDR3: TGTGCCAGCAGCTTAAAGGGGACCACTGAAGCTTTCTTT.

This chain's CDR3 is CASSPRRGEKLFF. Written as DNA, the CDR3 is TGTGCCAGCAGTCCAAGACGGGGAGAAAAACTGTTTTTT. The chain links TRBV27 to TRBJ1-4; no definite D call. The CDR3 is 13 residues long. From germline, CDR1 is MNHEY and CDR2 SMNVEV (reference sequence). Trimming took 5 bases from V and 8 from J, leaving 12 bases between them.

This rearrangement joins TRBV29-1 to TRBJ1-1; D is undetermined. From germline, CDR1 is SQVTM and CDR2 ANQGSEA. Trimming stripped 7 bases from V and 1 base from J, with 4 bases between. The CDR3 is made up of 10 amino acids. In DNA, the CDR3 is TGCAGCGCCCAGAACACTGAAGCTTTCTTT. Its translation: CSAQNTEAFF.

The gene calls are TRBV5-5 and TRBJ1-2, with D tentatively TRBD1 (5 bases). The CDR3 runs 14 residues. The germline V gene encodes CDR1 SGHKS and CDR2 YYEKEE (reference sequence). The V gene lost 3 bases and the J gene lost 2 bases, with 11 bases spanning the gap. In nucleotides, the CDR3 is TGTGCCAGCAGCTGGGGAGAGGGGAACTATGGCTACACCTTC. This translates into CASSWGEGNYGYTF.

Of note for this clone: One end of the junction does not line up with germline, which may come from a read error. V usage is TRBV11-1 and J usage is TRBJ2-3, with a weak D call TRBD2 (6 bases). This CDR3 is 12 amino acids long. Germline lookup yields CDR1 SGHAT and CDR2 FQDESV (reference sequence). In DNA, the CDR3 is TGTGCTAGCAGGTGGGAGGAAGATACGCAGTATTTT. This codes for CASRWEEDTQYF.

V gene TRBV27 combines with J gene TRBJ2-2; unclear D gene. Germline CDR1 is MNHEY and CDR2 is SMNVEV (reference sequence). Trimming removed 5 bases from V and 6 bases from J, with 10 bases in between. This CDR3 has 13 amino acids. CDR3: CASSAGGAGELFF. In nucleotides, the CDR3 is TGTGCCAGCAGTGCAGGTGGGGCCGGGGAGCTGTTTTTT.

This rearrangement joins TRBV4-1 to TRBJ2-2; weak D call: TRBD1 (6 bases). The germline V gene has CDR1 MGHRA and CDR2 YSYEKL. Trimming shortened V by 1 base and J by 1 base, and 13 bases separated the two germline ends. CDR3 size: 17 residues. CDR3 coding DNA: TGCGCCAGCAGCCAAGCTCCGGGACACTGGAACACCGGGGAGCTGTTTTTT. Its translation is CASSQAPGHWNTGELFF.

This chain uses TRBV7-8 with TRBJ1-3; a weak D match, TRBD1 (6 bases). Trimming cost V 5 bases and J 0 bases, with 14 bases left between them. CDR1 is SGHVS and CDR2 is FQNEAQ in the germline V gene. CDR3 size: 16 residues. CDR3 nucleotides: TGTGCCAGCAGCCCTAGGGGAGGGGGCTCTGGAAACACCATATATTTT. This encodes CASSPRGGGSGNTIYF.

This clone was seen a single time. The rearrangement joins TRBV13 to TRBJ1-2; 8 nucleotides match TRBD1. Germline assignment: CDR1 PRHDT and CDR2 FYEKMQ (reference sequence). J was trimmed by 6 bases and V by 5 bases; bases with no gene match: 20. There are 18 residues in the CDR3. CDR3 sequence: CASSPGSRAGGKLNGYTF. The CDR3 coding sequence is TGTGCCAGCAGCCCCGGGTCCCGGGCAGGGGGCAAACTGAATGGCTACACCTTC.